These T cell receptor beta chains were read from a single sample in a study of blood T cell repertoires in COVID-19. Sequencing was performed with immunoSEQ multiplex PCR; in TCRdb, only in-frame clones are kept and a portion is missing. Of 200,000 to 250,000 clones in the sample, around 90% are singletons; the top ten hold approximately 15%. The source material was PBMCs or T cells enriched from blood (not recorded which). The receptors originated from a man aged 25-45 years who had been exposed to COVID-19. Both conserved end residues are part of each CDR3. The D gene is left open where the match is weak. A clone size is listed for some rows: how often the clone was seen (once, few, many), or a class if it is expanded.

V: TRBV18
D: TRBD1
size: .
J: TRBJ1-6
CDR3: CASSTTGTGASF
DNA: TGTGCCAGCTCCACCACCGGGACAGGGGCGTCCTTT

V: TRBV6-4
D: .
size: .
J: TRBJ1-2
CDR3: CASTSGGNYGYTF
DNA: TGTGCCAGCACCTCCGGGGGTAACTATGGCTACACCTTC

V: TRBV25-1
D: TRBD1
size: once
J: TRBJ1-1
CDR3: CASSPLDRDTEAFF
DNA: TGTGCCAGCAGTCCACTCGACAGGGACACTGAAGCTTTCTTT

V: TRBV30
D: .
size: .
J: TRBJ2-2
CDR3: CAWRLNTGELFF
DNA: TGTGCCTGGAGGCTAAACACCGGGGAGCTGTTTTTT

V: TRBV9
D: .
size: .
J: TRBJ2-3
CDR3: CASGRDSRTDTQYF
DNA: TGTGCCAGCGGACGGGACTCTCGCACAGATACGCAGTATTTT

V: TRBV15
D: .
size: .
J: TRBJ1-2
CDR3: CATSRDAIVSFYGYTF
DNA: TGTGCCACCAGCAGAGATGCGATTGTTTCCTTCTATGGCTACACCTTC

V: TRBV2
D: TRBD1
size: .
J: TRBJ1-2
CDR3: CASTTGVGYTF
DNA: TGTGCCAGCACGACAGGGGTAGGCTACACCTTC

V: TRBV9
D: TRBD1
size: .
J: TRBJ1-3
CDR3: CASSVGQGSSGNTIYF
DNA: TGTGCCAGCAGCGTTGGACAGGGCTCATCTGGAAACACCATATATTTT

V: TRBV9
D: TRBD2
size: .
J: TRBJ2-7
CDR3: CASSRRGVGDEQYF
DNA: TGTGCCAGCAGCCGACGGGGGGTGGGCGACGAGCAGTACTTC

V: TRBV9
D: .
size: .
J: TRBJ2-1
CDR3: CASSVALYNEQFF
DNA: TGTGCCAGCAGCGTAGCTCTCTACAATGAGCAGTTCTTC

V: TRBV7-6
D: .
size: .
J: TRBJ2-2
CDR3: CASSDPLRSNTGELFF
DNA: TGTGCCAGCAGCGATCCCCTGCGGTCGAACACCGGGGAGCTGTTTTTT